Listed here are 8 T cell receptor beta chains from one sample, sequenced in a study of cytomegalovirus exposure and HLA in healthy donors. PCR amplification relied on 60 Vbeta primers (plus 13 Jbeta primers). Measured with immunoSEQ multiplex PCR; TCRdb has only the in-frame clones, and not every one. The sample records around 130,000 clones, roughly three fifths being singletons. The sequencing sample was made of PBMCs. Receptors were obtained from a male donor in good health and CMV-seronegative.

The rearrangement uses TRBV7-9 and TRBJ2-5; weak D call: TRBD1 (6 bases). In germline, CDR1 is SEHNR, CDR2 FQNEAQ (reference sequence). CDR3 length: 15 residues. Deletions cut 5 bases from V and 2 bases from J, with 15 bases between. The chain's CDR3 is CASSQGRRPQETQYF. As DNA, the CDR3 is TGTGCCAGCAGCCAGGGGCGTAGGCCGCAAGAGACCCAGTACTTC.

This clone was seen a handful of times. The rearrangement joins TRBV18 to TRBJ2-5; D ambiguous. This CDR3 region has 12 residues. Trimming left V 4 bases short and J 2 bases short, with 5 bases between. Germline CDR1 KGHSH, CDR2 LQKENI. In DNA form, the CDR3 reads TGTGCCAGCTCACGCCAGCAAGAGACCCAGTACTTC. Its protein product is CASSRQQETQYF.

This chain uses TRBV19 with TRBJ2-3, with 8 bases that match TRBD2. The junction had 13 bases not matched to a gene; V was cut back by 6 bases and J by 5 bases. The CDR3 is 16 amino acids. The germline gives CDR1 LNHDA, CDR2 SQIVND (reference sequence). In DNA form, the CDR3 reads TGTGCCAGTAGAGAAAATCTCGGGGGGGCAGGAGATACGCAGTATTTT. It codes for CASRENLGGAGDTQYF.

The genes are TRBV5-4 and TRBJ1-2; D is ambiguous. This CDR3 is built from 13 residues. V was cut by 2 bases and J by 4 bases, with 9 bases left in between. CDR1 SGHNT and CDR2 YYREEE come from the germline V gene (reference sequence). The CDR3 loop is CASSFSGSYGYTF. The CDR3, as DNA: TGTGCCAGCAGCTTCTCCGGGTCCTATGGCTACACCTTC.

This rearrangement joins TRBV5-6 to TRBJ1-5; 9 bases are shared with TRBD1. The CDR3 loop spans 16 amino acids. Trimming at V came to 5 bases and at J to 5 bases, leaving 11 bases not matched to a gene. The germline CDR1 and CDR2 sequences are SGHDT and YYEEEE. The CDR3, as DNA: TGTGCCAGCAGTTCCCTCCGGGACAGGGTCGATCAGCCCCAGCATTTT. Translating it yields CASSSLRDRVDQPQHF. Using reference TRBV5-6 and TRBJ1-5 for the parts outside the CDR3, the full variable domain is DAGVTQSPTHLIKTRGQQVTLRCSPKSGHDTVSWYQQALGQGPQFIFQYYEEEERQRGNFPDRFSGHQFPNYSSELNVNALLLGDSALYLCASSSLRDRVDQPQHFGDGTRLSIL.

Turning to this clone: The same CDR3 arises from other DNA sequences in this sample as well. The rearrangement uses TRBV4-1 and TRBJ2-7; 10 bases line up with TRBD1. The CDR3 covers 16 residues. V shed 4 bases, J shed 5 bases, and the junction held 11 bases outside the gene matches. From germline, CDR1 is MGHRA and CDR2 YSYEKL. Here the CDR3 DNA reads TGCGCCAGCAGCCTGGACCCACCGGGACAGGGGCACGAGCAGTACTTC. It is translated as CASSLDPPGQGHEQYF.

V gene TRBV28 combines with J gene TRBJ1-4; D is unclear. V gave up 8 bases and J gave up 8 bases, with 18 bases separating them. Germline V gives CDR1 MDHEN, CDR2 SYDVKM. This CDR3 contains 14 residues. The CDR3 reads CASLGARAGEKLFF. CDR3 coding DNA: TGTGCCAGCCTTGGCGCGCGGGCTGGAGAAAAACTGTTTTTT.

V gene TRBV19 combines with J gene TRBJ2-5, with 7 bases lining up with TRBD2. The CDR3 covers 14 residues. V was pared by 7 bases and J by 3 bases, with 8 bases of the junction left unmatched. Germline lookup yields CDR1 LNHDA and CDR2 SQIVND (reference sequence). This CDR3 is CASNTNGGKETQYF. The CDR3, as DNA: TGTGCCAGTAATACAAACGGGGGGAAAGAGACCCAGTACTTC.